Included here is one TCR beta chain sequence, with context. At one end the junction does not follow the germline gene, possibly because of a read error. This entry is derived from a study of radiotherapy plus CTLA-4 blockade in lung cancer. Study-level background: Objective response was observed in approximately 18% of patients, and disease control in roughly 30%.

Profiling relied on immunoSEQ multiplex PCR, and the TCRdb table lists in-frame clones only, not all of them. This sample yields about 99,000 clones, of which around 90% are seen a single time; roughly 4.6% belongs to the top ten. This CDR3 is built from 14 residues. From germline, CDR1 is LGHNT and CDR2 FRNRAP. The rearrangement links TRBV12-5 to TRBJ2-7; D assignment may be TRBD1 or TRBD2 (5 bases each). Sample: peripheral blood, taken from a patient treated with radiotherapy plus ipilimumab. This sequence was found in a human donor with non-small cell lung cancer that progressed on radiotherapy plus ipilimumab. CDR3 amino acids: CASGLVRDSRGSSF. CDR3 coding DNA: TGTGCTAGTGGTTTGGTACGGGATAGTAGGGGCAGTAGCTTC.